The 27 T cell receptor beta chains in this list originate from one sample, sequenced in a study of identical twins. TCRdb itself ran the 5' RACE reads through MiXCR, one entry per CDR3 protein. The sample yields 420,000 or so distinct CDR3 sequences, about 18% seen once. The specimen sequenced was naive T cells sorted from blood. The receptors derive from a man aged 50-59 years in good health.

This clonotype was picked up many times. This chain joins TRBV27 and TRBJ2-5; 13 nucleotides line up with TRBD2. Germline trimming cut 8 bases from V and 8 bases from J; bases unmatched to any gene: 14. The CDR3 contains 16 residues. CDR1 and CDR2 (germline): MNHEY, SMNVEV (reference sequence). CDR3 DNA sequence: TGTGCCAGCGGGGGGGGACTAGCGGGGATAACCGGAACCCAGTACTTC. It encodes CASGGGLAGITGTQYF.

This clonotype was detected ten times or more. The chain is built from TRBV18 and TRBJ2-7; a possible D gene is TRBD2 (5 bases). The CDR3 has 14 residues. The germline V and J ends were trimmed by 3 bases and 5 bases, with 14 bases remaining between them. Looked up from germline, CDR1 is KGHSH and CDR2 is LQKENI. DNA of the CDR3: TGTGCCAGCTCACCCCAAGGACTGGCCCACGAGCAGTACTTC. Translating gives CASSPQGLAHEQYF.

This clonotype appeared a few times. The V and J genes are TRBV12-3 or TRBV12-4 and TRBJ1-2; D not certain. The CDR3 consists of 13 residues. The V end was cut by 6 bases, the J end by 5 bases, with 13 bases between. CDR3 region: CASSSPARYGYTF. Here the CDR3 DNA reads TGTGCCAGCAGCTCTCCGGCACGTTATGGCTACACCTTC.

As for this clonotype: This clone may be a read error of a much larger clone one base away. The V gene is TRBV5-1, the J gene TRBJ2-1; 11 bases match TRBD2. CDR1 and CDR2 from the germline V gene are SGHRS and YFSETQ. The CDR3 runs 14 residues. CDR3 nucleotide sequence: TGCTCCAGCAGCATAGCGGGGGGGCTGGATGAGCAGTTCTTC. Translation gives CSSSIAGGLDEQFF.

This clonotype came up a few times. In DNA, the CDR3 is TGTGCCAGCAGTTTAGGGATGTCCCCCGGGGAGCTGTTTTTT. Amino acids: CASSLGMSPGELFF. The chain employs TRBV27 and TRBJ2-2; D is unclear. CDR3 size: 14 residues. The germline V and J ends were trimmed by 2 bases and 6 bases, with 10 bases remaining between them. CDR1 is MNHEY and CDR2 is SMNVEV in the germline V gene (reference sequence).

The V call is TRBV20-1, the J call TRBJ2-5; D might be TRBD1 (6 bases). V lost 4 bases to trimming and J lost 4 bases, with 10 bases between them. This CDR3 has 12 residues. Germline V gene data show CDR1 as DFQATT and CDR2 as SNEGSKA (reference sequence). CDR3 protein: CSATTGRETQYF. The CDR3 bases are TGCAGTGCTACTACAGGGAGAGAGACCCAGTACTTC.

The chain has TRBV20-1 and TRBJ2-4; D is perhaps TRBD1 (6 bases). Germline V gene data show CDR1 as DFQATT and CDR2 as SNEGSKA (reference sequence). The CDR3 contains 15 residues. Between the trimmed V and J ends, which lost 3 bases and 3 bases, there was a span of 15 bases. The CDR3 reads CSARVGASDKNIQYF. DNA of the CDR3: TGCAGTGCTAGGGTGGGGGCGAGTGACAAAAACATTCAGTACTTC.

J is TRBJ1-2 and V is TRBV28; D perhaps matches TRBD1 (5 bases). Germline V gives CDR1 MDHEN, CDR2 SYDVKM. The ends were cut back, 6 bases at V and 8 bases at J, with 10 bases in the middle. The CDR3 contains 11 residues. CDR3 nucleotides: TGTGCCAGCAGAAGGGGTCAGGGCTACACCTTC. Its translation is CASRRGQGYTF.

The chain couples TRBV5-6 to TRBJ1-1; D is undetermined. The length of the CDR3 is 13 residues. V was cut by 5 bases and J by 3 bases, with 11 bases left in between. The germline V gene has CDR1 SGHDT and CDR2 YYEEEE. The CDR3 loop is CASRPKGYTEAFF. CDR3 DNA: TGTGCCAGCAGACCTAAAGGATACACTGAAGCTTTCTTT.

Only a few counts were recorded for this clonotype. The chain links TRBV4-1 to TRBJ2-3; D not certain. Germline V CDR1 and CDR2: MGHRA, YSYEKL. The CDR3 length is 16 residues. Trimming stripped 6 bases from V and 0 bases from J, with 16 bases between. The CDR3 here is CASSPPVESSTDTQYF. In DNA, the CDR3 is TGCGCCAGCAGTCCCCCGGTCGAAAGCAGCACAGATACGCAGTATTTT.

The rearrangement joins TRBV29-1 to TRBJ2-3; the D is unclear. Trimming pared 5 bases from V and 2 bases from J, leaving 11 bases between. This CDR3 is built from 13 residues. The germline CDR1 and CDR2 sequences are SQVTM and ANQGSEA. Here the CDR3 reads CSVKGRITDTQYF. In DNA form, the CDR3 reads TGCAGCGTTAAGGGCAGGATCACAGATACGCAGTATTTT.

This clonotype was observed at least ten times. Here the CDR3 reads CASSLPTDGYNEQFF. The CDR3 bases are TGCGCCAGCAGCTTGCCGACTGACGGGTACAATGAGCAGTTCTTC. The V and J genes are TRBV5-1 and TRBJ2-1, with D hard to call. Germline CDR1 reads SGHRS; CDR2 reads YFSETQ. The CDR3 totals 15 residues. Trimming cost V 1 base and J 4 bases, with 12 bases left between them. The whole variable domain, remainder taken from reference TRBV5-1 and TRBJ2-1, is KAGVTQTPRYLIKTRGQQVTLSCSPISGHRSVSWYQQTPGQGLQFLFEYFSETQRNKGNFPGRFSGRQFSNSRSEMNVSTLELGDSALYLCASSLPTDGYNEQFFGPGTRLTVL.

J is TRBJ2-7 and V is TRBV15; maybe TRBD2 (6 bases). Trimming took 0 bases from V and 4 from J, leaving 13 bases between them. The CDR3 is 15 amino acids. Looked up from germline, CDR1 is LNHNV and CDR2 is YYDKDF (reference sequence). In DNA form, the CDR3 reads TGTGCCACCAGCAGAGATTATACGGGAGTTTACGAGCAGTACTTC. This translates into CATSRDYTGVYEQYF.

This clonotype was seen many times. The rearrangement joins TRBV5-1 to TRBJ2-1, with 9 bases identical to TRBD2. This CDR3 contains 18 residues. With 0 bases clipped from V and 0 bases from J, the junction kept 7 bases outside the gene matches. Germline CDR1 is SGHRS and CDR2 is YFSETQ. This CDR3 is CASSLGRTSVSSYNEQFF. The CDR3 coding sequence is TGCGCCAGCAGCTTGGGGCGGACTAGCGTCTCCTCCTACAATGAGCAGTTCTTC.

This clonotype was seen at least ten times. The CDR3 DNA follows: TGCGCCAGCAGCCGGGGACTAGGGGAGACCCAGTACTTC. It is translated as CASSRGLGETQYF. The chain uses TRBV4-1 and TRBJ2-5; 8 bases are shared with TRBD2. CDR3 length: 13 amino acids. Per the germline V gene, CDR1 is MGHRA and CDR2 is YSYEKL. The ends lost 4 bases at V and 5 bases at J; junction bases unmatched: 3.

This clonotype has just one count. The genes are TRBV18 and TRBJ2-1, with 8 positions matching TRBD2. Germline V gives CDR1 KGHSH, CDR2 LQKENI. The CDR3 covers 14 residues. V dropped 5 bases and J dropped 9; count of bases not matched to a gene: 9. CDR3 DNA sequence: TGTGCCAGCTCATCGGGACTAGGCTTTACTGAGCAGTTCTTC. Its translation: CASSSGLGFTEQFF.

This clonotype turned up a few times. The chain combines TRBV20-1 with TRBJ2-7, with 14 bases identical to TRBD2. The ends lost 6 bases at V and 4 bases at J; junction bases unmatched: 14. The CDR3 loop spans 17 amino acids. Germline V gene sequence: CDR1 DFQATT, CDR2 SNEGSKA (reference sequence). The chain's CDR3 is CSAKVGTSGSYPYEQYF. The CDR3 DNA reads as TGCAGTGCAAAGGTTGGGACTAGCGGGAGTTATCCGTACGAGCAGTACTTC.

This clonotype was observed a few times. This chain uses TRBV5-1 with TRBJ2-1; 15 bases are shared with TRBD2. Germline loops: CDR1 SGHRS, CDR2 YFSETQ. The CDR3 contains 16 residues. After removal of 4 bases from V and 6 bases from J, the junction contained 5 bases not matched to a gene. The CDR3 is CASSPRTSGGANEQFF. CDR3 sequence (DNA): TGCGCCAGCAGCCCTAGGACTAGCGGGGGGGCCAATGAGCAGTTCTTC. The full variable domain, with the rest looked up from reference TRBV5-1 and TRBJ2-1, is KAGVTQTPRYLIKTRGQQVTLSCSPISGHRSVSWYQQTPGQGLQFLFEYFSETQRNKGNFPGRFSGRQFSNSRSEMNVSTLELGDSALYLCASSPRTSGGANEQFFGPGTRLTVL.

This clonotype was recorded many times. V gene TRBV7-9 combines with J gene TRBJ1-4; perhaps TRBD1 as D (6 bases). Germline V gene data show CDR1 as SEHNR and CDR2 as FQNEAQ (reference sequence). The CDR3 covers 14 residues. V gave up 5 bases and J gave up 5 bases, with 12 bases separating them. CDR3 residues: CASSTNTGNEKLFF. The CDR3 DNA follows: TGTGCCAGCAGCACGAATACAGGGAATGAAAAACTGTTTTTT. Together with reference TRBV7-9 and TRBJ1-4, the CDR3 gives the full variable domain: DTGVSQNPRHKITKRGQNVTFRCDPISEHNRLYWYRQTLGQGPEFLTYFQNEAQLEKSRLLSDRFSAERPKGSFSTLEIQRTEQGDSAMYLCASSTNTGNEKLFFGSGTQLSVL.

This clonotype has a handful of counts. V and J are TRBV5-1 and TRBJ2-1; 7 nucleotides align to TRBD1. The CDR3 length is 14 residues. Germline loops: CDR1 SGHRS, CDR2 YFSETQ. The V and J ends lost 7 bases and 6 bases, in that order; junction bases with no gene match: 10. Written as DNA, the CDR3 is TGCGCCAGCGGAAGACAGGGACAGCCCAATGAGCAGTTCTTC. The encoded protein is CASGRQGQPNEQFF.

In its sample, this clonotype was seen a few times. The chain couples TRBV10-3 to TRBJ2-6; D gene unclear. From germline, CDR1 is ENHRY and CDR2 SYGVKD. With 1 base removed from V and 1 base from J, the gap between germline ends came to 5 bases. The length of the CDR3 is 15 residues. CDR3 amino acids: CAISELRSGANVLTF. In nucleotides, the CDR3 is TGTGCCATCAGTGAGTTGAGGTCTGGGGCCAACGTCCTGACTTTC.

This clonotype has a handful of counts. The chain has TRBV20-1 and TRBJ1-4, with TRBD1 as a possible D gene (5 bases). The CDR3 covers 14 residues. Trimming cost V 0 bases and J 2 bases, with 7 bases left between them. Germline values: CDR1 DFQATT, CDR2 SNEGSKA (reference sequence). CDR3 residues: CSARDPGTNEKLFF. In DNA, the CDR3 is TGCAGTGCTAGAGATCCAGGGACTAATGAAAAACTGTTTTTT.

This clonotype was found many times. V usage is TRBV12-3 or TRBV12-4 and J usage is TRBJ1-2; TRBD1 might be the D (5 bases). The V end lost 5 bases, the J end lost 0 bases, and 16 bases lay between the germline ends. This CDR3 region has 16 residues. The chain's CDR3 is CASSARSGRPNYGYTF. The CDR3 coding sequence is TGTGCCAGCAGTGCCAGATCGGGGCGGCCTAACTATGGCTACACCTTC.

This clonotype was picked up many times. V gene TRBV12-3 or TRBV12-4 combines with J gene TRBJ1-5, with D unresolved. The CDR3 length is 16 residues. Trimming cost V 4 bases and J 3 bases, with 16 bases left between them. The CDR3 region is CASSYEALSHNQPQHF. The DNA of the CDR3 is TGTGCCAGCAGTTATGAGGCCCTATCCCACAATCAGCCCCAGCATTTT.

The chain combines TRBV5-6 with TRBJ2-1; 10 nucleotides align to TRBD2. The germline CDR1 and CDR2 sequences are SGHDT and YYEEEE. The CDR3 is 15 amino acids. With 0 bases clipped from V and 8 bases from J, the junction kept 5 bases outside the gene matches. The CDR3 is CASSLALAGVHEQFF. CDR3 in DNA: TGTGCCAGCAGCTTGGCCCTAGCGGGAGTCCATGAGCAGTTCTTC.

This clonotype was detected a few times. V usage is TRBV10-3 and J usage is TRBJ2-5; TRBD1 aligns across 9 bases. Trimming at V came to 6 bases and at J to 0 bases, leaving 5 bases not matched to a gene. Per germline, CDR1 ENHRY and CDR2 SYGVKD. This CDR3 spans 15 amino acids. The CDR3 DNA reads TGTGCCATCAGAGGAACAGGGGGCTACCAAGAGACCCAGTACTTC. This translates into CAIRGTGGYQETQYF.

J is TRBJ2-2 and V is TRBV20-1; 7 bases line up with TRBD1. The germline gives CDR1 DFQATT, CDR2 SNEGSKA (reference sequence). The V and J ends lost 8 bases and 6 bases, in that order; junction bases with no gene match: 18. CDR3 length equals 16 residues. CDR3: CSTHGTGTDGAGELFF. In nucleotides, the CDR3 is TGCAGTACTCACGGGACCGGGACAGACGGGGCCGGGGAGCTGTTTTTT.